These T cell receptor beta chains were read from a single sample in a study of T-cell memory formation after mild COVID-19. TCRdb re-analysed the 5' RACE reads in MiXCR, keeping a single row per CDR3 protein. The sample includes approximately 210,000 distinct CDR3 sequences, approximately 20% of them seen just once. Sequencing input: PBMCs or a T cell subset sorted from them (not recorded which). These receptors were taken from an adult woman who had mild COVID-19 (a few samples of this study predate the infection). Cell type and time point are not known. Both conserved end residues are part of each CDR3. Fields, in order: clone size, J gene, D gene, V gene, CDR3 DNA, CDR3 protein. A D gene is named only where the DNA matches it firmly. Size values are once, few and many counts, or a class for expanded clones, and some rows have none.

>few|TRBJ2-2|NA|TRBV5-1
TGCGCCAGCAGCTTGGACGGCAACACCGGGGAGCTGTTTTTT
CASSLDGNTGELFF
>NA|TRBJ2-3|NA|TRBV5-5
TGTGCCAGCAGCGGAGGGGGCACAGATACGCAGTATTTT
CASSGGGTDTQYF
>few|TRBJ1-1|TRBD1|TRBV4-1
TGCGCCAGCAGCCAACTACCGGGACAGTTTGACACTGAAGCTTTCTTT
CASSQLPGQFDTEAFF
>NA|TRBJ1-2|NA|TRBV5-5
TGTGCCAGCAGCCCAGGCGGGGGATTTGGCTACACCTTC
CASSPGGGFGYTF
>NA|TRBJ1-5|TRBD1|TRBV20-1
TGCAGTGCTCGACCGGGACAGGGAACGAGCAATCAGCCCCAGCATTTT
CSARPGQGTSNQPQHF
>NA|TRBJ1-1|TRBD1|TRBV5-1
TGCGCCAGCAAAGTTACGGGACAGCTTGAAGCTTTCTTT
CASKVTGQLEAFF
>NA|TRBJ2-4|NA|TRBV12-5
TGTGCTAGTGGTTTAGGGCGGACTCGGATGGACATTCAGTACTTC
CASGLGRTRMDIQYF
>NA|TRBJ2-7|NA|TRBV6-2/TRBV6-3
TGTGCCAGCTGCGAGGGCTACGAGCAGTACTTC
CASCEGYEQYF
>NA|TRBJ2-4|NA|TRBV4-1
TGCGCCAGCAGCCAACCGGGAGTGGGCAAAAACATTCAGTACTTC
CASSQPGVGKNIQYF
>few|TRBJ1-1|TRBD1|TRBV29-1
TGCAGCGTTTCGGTGTCCGGGACAGGGACTGAAGCTTTCTTT
CSVSVSGTGTEAFF
>NA|TRBJ2-3|NA|TRBV2
TGTGCCAGCAGCGCCGGGCTTAGCACAGATACGCAGTATTTT
CASSAGLSTDTQYF
>NA|TRBJ2-1|NA|TRBV7-3
TGTGCCAGCAGCTTAATGAGCTCCCTCATACTTCCCAATGAGCAGTTCTTC
CASSLMSSLILPNEQFF
>many|TRBJ1-6|NA|TRBV7-2
TGTGCCAGCAGCTTAGTAAAGGCGAATAATTCACCCCTCCACTTT
CASSLVKANNSPLHF
>many|TRBJ2-3|NA|TRBV7-3
TGTGCCAGCAGCGCAAGGGTAGGGCAGGGGCAGGTTACGCAGTATTTT
CASSARVGQGQVTQYF
>many|TRBJ2-3|TRBD1|TRBV12-3/TRBV12-4
TGTGCCAGCAGCCTCGGGACAGGGAGGCTGATCACAGATACGCAGTATTTT
CASSLGTGRLITDTQYF
>NA|TRBJ1-2|NA|TRBV3-1
TGTGCCAGCAGCCCCCCGGGGCTCTATGGCTACACCTTC
CASSPPGLYGYTF
>NA|TRBJ2-1|TRBD2|TRBV5-1
TGCGCCAGCAGCCAGTCTAGCGGTGTCTACAATGAGCAGTTCTTC
CASSQSSGVYNEQFF
>few|TRBJ2-6|NA|TRBV7-8
TGTGCCAGCAGCTCGGCGACCCGGGGCTCTGGGGCCAACGTCCTGACTTTC
CASSSATRGSGANVLTF
>NA|TRBJ2-3|TRBD1|TRBV11-1
TGTGCCAGCAGCTTACGGACAGGGGGAAGCACAGATACGCAGTATTTT
CASSLRTGGSTDTQYF
>many|TRBJ2-2|TRBD2|TRBV7-6
TGTGCCAGCAGCTTAGGGGCCCCGGGACTAGCGGGGGTTACGAACACCGGGGAGCTGTTTTTT
CASSLGAPGLAGVTNTGELFF
>many|TRBJ2-7|TRBD2|TRBV20-1
TGCAGTGCTAGCGCCCTAGCGGGAGCTTCAATCCACGAGCAGTACTTC
CSASALAGASIHEQYF
>NA|TRBJ2-7|TRBD1|TRBV20-1
TGCAGTGCTAGAGAAGGGACAGGGAGGGGCGAGCAGTACTTC
CSAREGTGRGEQYF
>few|TRBJ2-5|TRBD1|TRBV6-5
TGTGCCAGCAGACTACAGGGGTCGTCAGAGACCCAGTACTTC
CASRLQGSSETQYF
>NA|TRBJ1-6|TRBD1|TRBV12-3/TRBV12-4
TGTGCCAGCAGCCCCGGGACAGACAATTCACCCCTCCACTTT
CASSPGTDNSPLHF
>few|TRBJ2-3|NA|TRBV5-1
TGCGCCAGCAGCTCACAGGGTGCAGGGTCAGATACGCAGTATTTT
CASSSQGAGSDTQYF
>few|TRBJ1-2|NA|TRBV27
TGTGCCACCTCGACCAGGGAAACTGGCTACACCTTC
CATSTRETGYTF
>few|TRBJ2-7|TRBD1|TRBV29-1
TGCAGCGTAGCAACAGGGGGCGCGATGTACGAGCAGTACTTC
CSVATGGAMYEQYF
>few|TRBJ2-5|NA|TRBV12-3/TRBV12-4
TGTGCCAGCACTAGAGGGCTTCAAGAGACCCAGTACTTC
CASTRGLQETQYF
>NA|TRBJ1-1|NA|TRBV7-9
TGTGCCAGCAGCTTCGGTGAGGAGGGAGCTTTCTTT
CASSFGEEGAFF
>NA|TRBJ1-2|NA|TRBV27
TGTGCCAGCTACGGAGACGCCTACACCTTC
CASYGDAYTF
>many|TRBJ2-2|TRBD2|TRBV11-2
TGTGCCAGCAGCTCCGCTCTGGGGGCTAGCGGGAGTCCACGCACCGGGGAGCTGTTTTTT
CASSSALGASGSPRTGELFF
>few|TRBJ1-5|NA|TRBV4-2
TGTGCCAGCAGCCAAGATGTCGGAGCTTCGGTACGCAATCAGCCCCAGCATTTT
CASSQDVGASVRNQPQHF
>few|TRBJ1-3|NA|TRBV12-3/TRBV12-4
TGTGCCGCACGACGGGGCAGTGTCGGAAACACCATATATTTT
CAARRGSVGNTIYF
>few|TRBJ2-5|TRBD2|TRBV5-6
TGTGCCAGCAGCTTAGCCCCGGGGGGGTCAGAGACCCAGTACTTC
CASSLAPGGSETQYF
>NA|TRBJ1-2|NA|TRBV6-6
TGTGCCAGCAGTTACTTGGGGGCGGTTAACTATGGCTACACCTTC
CASSYLGAVNYGYTF
>few|TRBJ2-7|NA|TRBV24-1
TGTGCCACCAGTGGAACCAGGAGCTCCTACGAGCAGTACTTC
CATSGTRSSYEQYF
>few|TRBJ2-3|TRBD2|TRBV20-1
TGCAGTGCCAGGGCGGGACTAGGAGCAGATACGCAGTATTTT
CSARAGLGADTQYF
>NA|TRBJ2-3|TRBD2|TRBV29-1
TGCAGCGTTGTAACAGGACTAGCGGACACAGATACGCAGTATTTT
CSVVTGLADTDTQYF
>NA|TRBJ2-2|NA|TRBV5-1
TGCGCCAGCAGCTTGAGGTCGGGGGCGTCTCCCACCGGGGAGCTGTTTTTT
CASSLRSGASPTGELFF
>NA|TRBJ1-2|NA|TRBV18
TGTGCCAGCTCACCACCGGACCCGGGACGCTATGGCTACACCTTC
CASSPPDPGRYGYTF
>few|TRBJ1-4|TRBD1|TRBV4-1
TGCGCCAGCAGCCGCGGGACAGGCTCCCTGTTTTTT
CASSRGTGSLFF
>few|TRBJ2-1|TRBD2|TRBV5-1
TGCGCCAGCAATACCGAGGGACTAAATGAGCAGTTCTTC
CASNTEGLNEQFF
>few|TRBJ2-5|NA|TRBV12-3/TRBV12-4
TGTGCCAGCAGGGACAGATCCGGAGTTACGACCCAGTACTTC
CASRDRSGVTTQYF
>few|TRBJ1-1|NA|TRBV12-3/TRBV12-4
TGTGCCAGCAGTTCCCGTCAAGAGAACACTGAAGCTTTCTTT
CASSSRQENTEAFF
>NA|TRBJ1-5|TRBD1|TRBV24-1
TGTGCCACCAGTGACCCGGGACAGCCCAATCAGCCCCAGCATTTT
CATSDPGQPNQPQHF
>NA|TRBJ2-2|NA|TRBV6-4
TGTGCCAGCAGTCTCTGGGGCAGCGCGAACACCGGGGAGCTGTTTTTT
CASSLWGSANTGELFF
>NA|TRBJ2-1|TRBD2|TRBV5-6
TGTGCCAGCAGCTTGGCTCTGGCTAGCGGGAACAATGAGCAGTTCTTC
CASSLALASGNNEQFF
>few|TRBJ2-4|TRBD2|TRBV4-3
TGCGCCAGCAGCCAAGATCTACGGACTAGCGGGGTTTTTCAGTACTTC
CASSQDLRTSGVFQYF